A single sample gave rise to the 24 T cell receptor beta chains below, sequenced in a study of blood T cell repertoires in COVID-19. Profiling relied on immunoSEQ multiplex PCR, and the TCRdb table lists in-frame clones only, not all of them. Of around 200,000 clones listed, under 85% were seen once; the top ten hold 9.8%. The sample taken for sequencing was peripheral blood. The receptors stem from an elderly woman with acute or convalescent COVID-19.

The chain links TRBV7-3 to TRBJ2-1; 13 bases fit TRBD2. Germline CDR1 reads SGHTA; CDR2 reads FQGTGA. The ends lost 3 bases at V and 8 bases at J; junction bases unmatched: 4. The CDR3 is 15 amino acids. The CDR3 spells CASSFRTSGSDEQFF. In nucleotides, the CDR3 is TGTGCCAGCAGCTTCCGGACTAGCGGGAGCGATGAGCAGTTCTTC.

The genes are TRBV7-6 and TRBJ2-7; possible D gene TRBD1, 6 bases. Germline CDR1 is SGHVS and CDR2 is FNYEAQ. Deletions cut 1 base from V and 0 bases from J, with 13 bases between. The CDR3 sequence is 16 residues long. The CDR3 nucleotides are TGTGCCAGCAGCTTAGAGGGGGATCTGCCCTCCTACGAGCAGTACTTC. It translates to CASSLEGDLPSYEQYF. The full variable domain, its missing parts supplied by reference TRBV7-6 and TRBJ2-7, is GAGVSQSPRYKVTKRGQDVALRCDPISGHVSLYWYRQALGQGPEFLTYFNYEAQQDKSGLPNDRFSAERPEGSISTLTIQRTEQRDSAMYRCASSLEGDLPSYEQYFGPGTRLTVT.

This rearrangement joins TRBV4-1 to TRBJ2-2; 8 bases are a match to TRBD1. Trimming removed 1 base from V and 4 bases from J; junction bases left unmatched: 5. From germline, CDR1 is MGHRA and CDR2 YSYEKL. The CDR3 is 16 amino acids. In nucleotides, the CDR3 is TGCGCCAGCAGCCAAGCAGGACAGGGAGGCACCGGGGAGCTGTTTTTT. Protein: CASSQAGQGGTGELFF.

The CDR3 region is CASSMRQGAEAFF. The CDR3 nucleotides read TGTGCCAGTAGTATGAGACAGGGGGCTGAAGCTTTCTTT. The chain combines TRBV19 with TRBJ1-1; TRBD1 agrees at 9 bases. Germline-derived CDR1 and CDR2 are LNHDA and SQIVND (reference sequence). J was trimmed by 6 bases and V by 3 bases; bases with no gene match: 2. CDR3 size: 13 residues.

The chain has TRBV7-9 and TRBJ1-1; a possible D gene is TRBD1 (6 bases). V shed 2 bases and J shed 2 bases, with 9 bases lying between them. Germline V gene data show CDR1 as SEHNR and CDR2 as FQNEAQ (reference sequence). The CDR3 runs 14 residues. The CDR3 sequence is CASSLIQGNTEAFF. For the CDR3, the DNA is TGTGCCAGCAGCTTAATACAGGGTAACACTGAAGCTTTCTTT.

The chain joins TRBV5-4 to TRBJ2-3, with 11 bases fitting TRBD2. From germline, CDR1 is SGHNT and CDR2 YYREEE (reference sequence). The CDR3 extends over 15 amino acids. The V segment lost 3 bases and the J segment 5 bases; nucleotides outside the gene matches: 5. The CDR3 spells CASSSIAGGRDTQYF. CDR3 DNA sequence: TGTGCCAGCAGCTCAATAGCGGGGGGGCGAGATACGCAGTATTTT.

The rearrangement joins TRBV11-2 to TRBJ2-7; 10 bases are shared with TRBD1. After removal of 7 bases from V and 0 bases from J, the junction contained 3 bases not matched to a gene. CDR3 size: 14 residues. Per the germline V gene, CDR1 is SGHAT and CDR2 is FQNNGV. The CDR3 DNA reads TGTGCCAGCACCGACAGGGGGCCCTCCTACGAGCAGTACTTC. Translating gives CASTDRGPSYEQYF.

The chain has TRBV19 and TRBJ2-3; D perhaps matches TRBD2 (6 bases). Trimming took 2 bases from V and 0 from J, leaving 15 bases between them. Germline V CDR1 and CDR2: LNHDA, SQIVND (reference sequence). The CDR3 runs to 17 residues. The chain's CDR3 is CASSISGGGASTDTQYF. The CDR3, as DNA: TGTGCCAGTAGTATAAGCGGCGGAGGGGCTAGCACAGATACGCAGTATTTT.

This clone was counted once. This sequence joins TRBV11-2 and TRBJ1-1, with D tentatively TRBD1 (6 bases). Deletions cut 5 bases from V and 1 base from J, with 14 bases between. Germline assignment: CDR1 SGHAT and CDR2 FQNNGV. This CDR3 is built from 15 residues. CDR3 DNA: TGTGCCAGCAGCCCTGAGGGGGGGGAGAACACTGAAGCTTTCTTT. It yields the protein CASSPEGGENTEAFF.

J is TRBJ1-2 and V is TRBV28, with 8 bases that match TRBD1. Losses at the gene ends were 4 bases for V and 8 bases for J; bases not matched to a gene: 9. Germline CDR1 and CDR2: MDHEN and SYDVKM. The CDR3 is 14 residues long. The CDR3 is CASSSGTGLEGYTF. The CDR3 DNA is TGTGCCAGCAGTTCCGGGACAGGCCTGGAGGGCTACACCTTC.

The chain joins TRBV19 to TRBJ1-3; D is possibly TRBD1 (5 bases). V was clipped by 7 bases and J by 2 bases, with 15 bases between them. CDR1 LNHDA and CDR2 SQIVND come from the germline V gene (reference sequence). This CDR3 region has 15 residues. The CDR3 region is CASNPPGGAGNTIYF. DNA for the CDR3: TGTGCCAGTAACCCCCCCGGGGGGGCTGGAAACACCATATATTTT.

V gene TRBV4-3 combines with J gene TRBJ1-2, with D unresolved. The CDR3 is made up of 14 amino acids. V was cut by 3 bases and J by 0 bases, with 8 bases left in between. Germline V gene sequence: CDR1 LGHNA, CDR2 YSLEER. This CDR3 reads CASSQTYSNYGYTF. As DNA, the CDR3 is TGCGCCAGCAGCCAGACTTACTCTAACTATGGCTACACCTTC.

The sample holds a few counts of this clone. CDR3 DNA sequence: TGTGCCAGTAGTATGGCTGGGGGGGACCAGCCCCAGCATTTT. It encodes CASSMAGGDQPQHF. The rearrangement joins TRBV19 to TRBJ1-5, with D perhaps matching TRBD1 (5 bases). The germline gives CDR1 LNHDA, CDR2 SQIVND (reference sequence). Trimming took off 3 bases at V and 7 bases at J, with 13 bases between the two ends. The CDR3 has 14 amino acids.

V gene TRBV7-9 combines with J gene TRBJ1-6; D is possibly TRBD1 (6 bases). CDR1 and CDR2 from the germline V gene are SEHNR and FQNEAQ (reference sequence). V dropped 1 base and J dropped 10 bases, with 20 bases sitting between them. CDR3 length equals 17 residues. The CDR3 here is CASSLGGPRIERSPLHF. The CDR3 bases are TGTGCCAGCAGCTTAGGGGGGCCGCGGATAGAAAGATCACCCCTCCACTTT.

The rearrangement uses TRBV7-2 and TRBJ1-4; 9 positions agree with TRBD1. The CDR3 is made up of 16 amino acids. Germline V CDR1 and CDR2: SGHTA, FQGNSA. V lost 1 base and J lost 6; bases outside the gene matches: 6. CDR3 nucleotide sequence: TGTGCCAGCAGCTTAGGGGCGACAGGGGGGTATGAAAAACTGTTTTTT. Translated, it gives CASSLGATGGYEKLFF.

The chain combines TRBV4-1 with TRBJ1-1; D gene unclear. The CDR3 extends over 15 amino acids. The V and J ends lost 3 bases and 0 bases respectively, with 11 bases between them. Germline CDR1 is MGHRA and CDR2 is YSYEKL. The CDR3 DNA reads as TGCGCCAGCAGCCACACGGGGTCCATGAACACTGAAGCTTTCTTT. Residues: CASSHTGSMNTEAFF.

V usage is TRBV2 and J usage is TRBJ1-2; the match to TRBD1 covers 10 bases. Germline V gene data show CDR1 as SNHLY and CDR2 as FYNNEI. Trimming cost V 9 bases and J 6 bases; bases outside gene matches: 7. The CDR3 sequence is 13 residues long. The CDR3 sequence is CASYAGTGDGYTF. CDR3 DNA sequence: TGTGCCAGTTATGCCGGGACAGGGGATGGCTACACCTTC.

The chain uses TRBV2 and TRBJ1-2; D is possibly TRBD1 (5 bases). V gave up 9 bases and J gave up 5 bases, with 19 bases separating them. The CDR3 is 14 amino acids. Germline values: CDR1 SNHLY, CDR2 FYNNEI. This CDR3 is CARGPGQGSYGYTF. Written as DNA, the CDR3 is TGTGCCAGGGGGCCGGGCCAGGGATCATATGGCTACACCTTC. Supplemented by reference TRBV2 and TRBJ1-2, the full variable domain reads EPEVTQTPSHQVTQMGQEVILRCVPISNHLYFYWYRQILGQKVEFLVSFYNNEISEKSEIFDDQFSVERPDGSNFTLKIRSTKLEDSAMYFCARGPGQGSYGYTFGSGTRLTVV.

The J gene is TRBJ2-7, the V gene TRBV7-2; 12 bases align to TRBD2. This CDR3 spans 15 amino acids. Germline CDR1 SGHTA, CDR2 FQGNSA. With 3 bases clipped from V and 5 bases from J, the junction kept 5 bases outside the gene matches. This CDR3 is CASSFSSGGAHEQYF. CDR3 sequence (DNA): TGTGCCAGCAGCTTTTCTAGCGGGGGGGCACACGAGCAGTACTTC.

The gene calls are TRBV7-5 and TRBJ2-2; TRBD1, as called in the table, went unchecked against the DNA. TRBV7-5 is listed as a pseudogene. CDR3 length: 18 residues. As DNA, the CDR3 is TGTGCCAGAAGCTTCACCGGGACAGGGAGGGTAGACACCGGGGAGCTGTTTTTT. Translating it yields CARSFTGTGRVDTGELFF.

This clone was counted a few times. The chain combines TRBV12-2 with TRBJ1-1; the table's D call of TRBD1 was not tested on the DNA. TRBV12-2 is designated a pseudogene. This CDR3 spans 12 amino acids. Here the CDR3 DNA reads TGTGCAAGTCGCCCTATCAGGGCTGAAGCTTTCTTT. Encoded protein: CASRPIRAEAFF.

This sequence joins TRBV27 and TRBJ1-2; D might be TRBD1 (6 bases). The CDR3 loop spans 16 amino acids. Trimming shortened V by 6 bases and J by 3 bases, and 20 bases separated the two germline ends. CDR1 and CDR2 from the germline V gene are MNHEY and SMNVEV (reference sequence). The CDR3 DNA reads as TGTGCCAGCAGAGGCGTTGACAGGAGCAGAGACTATGGCTACACCTTC. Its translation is CASRGVDRSRDYGYTF.

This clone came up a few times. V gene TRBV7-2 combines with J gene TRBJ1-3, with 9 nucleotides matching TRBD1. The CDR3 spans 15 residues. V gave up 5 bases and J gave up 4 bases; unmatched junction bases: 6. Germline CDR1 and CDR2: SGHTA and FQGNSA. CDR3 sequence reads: CASSPAGTGGNTIYF. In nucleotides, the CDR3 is TGTGCCAGCAGCCCTGCCGGGACAGGGGGAAACACCATATATTTT.

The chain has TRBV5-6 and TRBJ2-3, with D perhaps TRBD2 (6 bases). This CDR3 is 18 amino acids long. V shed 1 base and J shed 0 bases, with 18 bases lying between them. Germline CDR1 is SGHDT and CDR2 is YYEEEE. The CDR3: CASSLRGSATSSTDTQYF. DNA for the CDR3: TGTGCCAGCAGCTTGCGGGGGTCGGCCACCTCTAGCACAGATACGCAGTATTTT.